This T cell receptor (beta chain) derives from a study of identical twins. This clonotype was found a few times. TCRdb re-called the 5' RACE reads through MiXCR, storing one row per CDR3 protein. Among about 530,000 distinct CDR3 sequences listed, roughly 15% were seen once. The CDR3 covers 13 residues. The germline CDR1 and CDR2 sequences are SNHLY and FYNNEI. The germline V and J ends were trimmed by 4 bases and 8 bases, with 13 bases remaining between them. The sample was also reused in another study, on yellow fever vaccine responses in identical twins.

The chain has TRBV2 and TRBJ2-3; D remains unclear. This clonotype originated in a woman between 18 and 30 years old in good health. The material sequenced was CD4+ T cells sorted from blood. CDR3 nucleotide sequence: TGTGCCAGCAGTGCAACACAGCCGGGTACGCAGTATTTT. It encodes CASSATQPGTQYF.